The clone carrying this TCR beta chain was detected many times. The CDR3 loop spans 12 amino acids. Germline V gene data show CDR1 as SGHTS and CDR2 as YDEGEE. The V gene lost 4 bases and the J gene lost 5 bases, with 9 bases spanning the gap. Diagnosis used clinical symptoms, serum thyroxine, TRAb, thyroid ultrasound and orbital computed tomography. Scientists amplified the TCR beta CDR3 regions from RNA transcripts. HTBI primers were used in a first-round RT-PCR, which preceded a second-round multiplex PCR. Each CDR3 protein is one row after TCRdb ran MiXCR on the multiplex PCR reads. This table holds 650,000 to 800,000 distinct CDR3 sequences, more than 40% found once. This record belongs to a study of Graves' ophthalmopathy and Graves' hyperthyroidism.

This receptor was taken from an adult man with Graves' ophthalmopathy. V usage is TRBV5-8 and J usage is TRBJ2-5; no firm D call. Sequencing was performed on peripheral blood. In nucleotides, the CDR3 is TGTGCCAGCAGCCGCCCCGCTGAGACCCAGTACTTC. Protein sequence: CASSRPAETQYF.